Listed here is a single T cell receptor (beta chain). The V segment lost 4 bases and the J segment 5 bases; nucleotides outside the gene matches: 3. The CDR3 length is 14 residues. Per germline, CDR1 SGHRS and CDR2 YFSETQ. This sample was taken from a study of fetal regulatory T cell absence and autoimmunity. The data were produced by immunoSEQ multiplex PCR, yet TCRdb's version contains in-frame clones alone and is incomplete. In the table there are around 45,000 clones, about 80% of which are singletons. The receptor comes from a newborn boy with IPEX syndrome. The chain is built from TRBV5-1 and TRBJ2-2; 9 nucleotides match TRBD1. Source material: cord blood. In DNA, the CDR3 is TGCGCCAGCAGCCAAGGACAGGGGACCGGGGAGCTGTTTTTT. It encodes CASSQGQGTGELFF.